These T cell receptor beta chains were read from a single sample in a study of Ad26.COV2.S vaccination and SARS-CoV-2 variants. Method: immunoSEQ multiplex PCR; TCRdb's copy keeps in-frame clones and lacks some. The sample has 400,000 to 450,000 clones; about nine tenths are singletons. The material was peripheral blood, obtained in a trial of Ad26.COV2.S vaccine versus placebo. The receptors derive from a person between 18 and 65 years old who received the Ad26.COV2.S COVID-19 vaccine or a placebo. CDR3s include the opening cysteine and the closing phenylalanine or tryptophan. The D gene is left open where the match is weak. Not all rows give a size; the values are once, few, many and, for expanded clones, a class.

NA | TRBJ1-2 | NA | TRBV9 | CASSVLSGAYGYTF | TGTGCCAGCAGCGTACTCTCAGGAGCCTATGGCTACACCTTC
TRBD1 | TRBJ1-4 | NA | TRBV6-1 | CASSESFGQGFEKLFF | TGTGCCAGCAGTGAGAGTTTTGGACAGGGGTTCGAAAAACTGTTTTTT
TRBD1 | TRBJ2-2 | NA | TRBV19 | CASKNRQGRGELFF | TGTGCCAGCAAAAACCGACAGGGTAGGGGGGAGCTGTTTTTT
TRBD2 | TRBJ2-7 | NA | TRBV18 | CASSPSPSGEVQYF | TGTGCCAGCTCACCAAGTCCTAGCGGGGAGGTGCAGTACTTC
NA | TRBJ2-3 | NA | TRBV10-2 | CASSESQGLGDTQYF | TGCGCCAGCAGTGAGTCGCAGGGGCTAGGAGATACGCAGTATTTT
TRBD2 | TRBJ2-1 | NA | TRBV24-1 | CATSDSRPGAGGLHEQFF | TGTGCCACCAGTGACTCCCGTCCGGGGGCGGGGGGGCTACATGAGCAGTTCTTC
TRBD2 | TRBJ2-3 | NA | TRBV9 | CASTESGGADTQYF | TGTGCCAGCACGGAAAGCGGGGGGGCGGATACGCAGTATTTT
NA | TRBJ1-1 | NA | TRBV7-9 | CASSSLQGERNTEAFF | TGTGCCAGCAGCTCCTTACAGGGAGAAAGGAACACTGAAGCTTTCTTT
TRBD1 | TRBJ2-2 | NA | TRBV11-2 | CASSPRRSTGSGRTGELFF | TGTGCCAGCAGCCCGAGAAGGTCGACAGGGAGCGGACGGACCGGGGAGCTGTTTTTT
TRBD1 | TRBJ1-1 | NA | TRBV18 | CASSPFTGTAPNTEAFF | TGTGCCAGCTCACCATTTACCGGGACAGCGCCGAACACTGAAGCTTTCTTT
TRBD1 | TRBJ2-7 | NA | TRBV19 | CASSITGTGSYEQYF | TGTGCCAGTAGTATCACCGGGACAGGGTCCTACGAGCAGTACTTC
NA | TRBJ2-2 | NA | TRBV5-1 | CASSLIGGTGELFF | TGCGCCAGCAGCTTGATAGGGGGCACCGGGGAGCTGTTTTTT
NA | TRBJ1-6 | NA | TRBV7-2 | CASSLELRRSPLHF | TGTGCCAGCAGCTTAGAACTCCGAAGATCACCCCTCCACTTT
TRBD1 | TRBJ2-5 | NA | TRBV19 | CASAPGQGTETQYF | TGTGCCAGTGCACCAGGACAGGGTACAGAGACCCAGTACTTC
NA | TRBJ1-2 | NA | TRBV29-1 | CSVEALAGSHGYTF | TGCAGCGTTGAAGCCTTGGCAGGGTCTCATGGCTACACCTTC
NA | TRBJ1-1 | NA | TRBV5-4 | CASSLADSNYEAFF | TGTGCCAGCAGCTTGGCTGACAGTAATTATGAAGCTTTCTTT
NA | TRBJ2-7 | NA | TRBV4-3 | CASSQEIGRGYEQYF | TGCGCCAGCAGCCAAGAGATCGGCAGGGGCTACGAGCAGTACTTC
NA | TRBJ1-1 | NA | TRBV28 | CASSFRGEVSEAFF | TGTGCCAGCAGTTTCCGGGGCGAGGTATCTGAAGCTTTCTTT
TRBD1 | TRBJ2-5 | NA | TRBV5-6 | CASSLAATGKTQYF | TGTGCCAGCAGCTTGGCGGCGACAGGGAAGACCCAGTACTTC
NA | TRBJ2-3 | once | TRBV9 | CASSFRAPITDTQYF | TGTGCCAGCAGCTTCAGGGCCCCAATCACAGATACGCAGTATTTT
NA | TRBJ1-2 | NA | TRBV12-3/TRBV12-4 | CASSTGHYGYTF | TGTGCCAGCAGCACGGGACATTATGGCTACACCTTC
NA | TRBJ2-5 | NA | TRBV9 | CASSVEAILGETQYF | TGTGCCAGCAGCGTAGAAGCGATTCTTGGAGAGACCCAGTACTTC
NA | TRBJ1-6 | NA | TRBV10-2 | CASCRDTTPNSPLHF | TGCGCCAGCTGCCGGGACACGACACCAAATTCACCCCTCCACTTT
TRBD1 | TRBJ1-3 | NA | TRBV27 | CASSKTGLSGNTIYF | TGTGCCAGCAGTAAGACAGGGCTCTCTGGAAACACCATATATTTT
NA | TRBJ2-1 | NA | TRBV18 | CASSLSSANEQFF | TGTGCCAGCTCACTGAGTAGCGCCAATGAGCAGTTCTTC
TRBD1 | TRBJ1-5 | NA | TRBV7-9 | CASSLGQTHERNQPQHF | TGTGCCAGCAGCCTGGGACAGACACACGAACGCAATCAGCCCCAGCATTTT
NA | TRBJ2-2 | NA | TRBV5-6 | CASSFRRGGRTGELFF | TGTGCCAGCAGCTTCAGGAGGGGAGGAAGAACCGGGGAGCTGTTTTTT
TRBD1 | TRBJ2-7 | NA | TRBV2 | CASGQGSTYEQYF | TGTGCCAGCGGACAGGGAAGTACCTACGAGCAGTACTTC
NA | TRBJ1-5 | NA | TRBV28 | CASSLEGLGNQPQHF | TGTGCCAGCAGTTTAGAGGGGTTAGGTAATCAGCCCCAGCATTTT
TRBD1 | TRBJ1-6 | NA | TRBV6-5 | CASRTGQGLPLHF | TGTGCCAGCAGGACGGGACAGGGCCTACCCCTCCACTTT
NA | TRBJ2-1 | NA | TRBV28 | CASSSGTHNEQFF | TGTGCCAGCAGCTCCGGGACACACAATGAGCAGTTCTTC
NA | TRBJ2-1 | once | TRBV2 | CLSIAGSYNEQFF | TGCCTCAGCATAGCTGGGTCCTACAATGAGCAGTTCTTC
NA | TRBJ2-5 | NA | TRBV4-1 | CASSRNRAQETQYF | TGCGCCAGCAGCCGAAACAGGGCGCAAGAGACCCAGTACTTC
TRBD1 | TRBJ1-2 | NA | TRBV19 | CASSILQGDWSVSYTF | TGTGCCAGTAGTATATTACAGGGGGATTGGAGTGTAAGCTACACCTTC
NA | TRBJ2-7 | NA | TRBV10-1 | CASGASDSYEQYF | TGCGCCAGCGGGGCTAGTGACTCCTACGAGCAGTACTTC
TRBD1 | TRBJ2-5 | NA | TRBV3-1/TRBV3-2 | CASSQDGARDSKETQYF | TGTGCCAGCAGCCAAGATGGGGCCAGGGACAGTAAAGAGACCCAGTACTTC
TRBD2 | TRBJ2-1 | NA | TRBV7-2 | CASSLNGWGDGEGEQFF | TGTGCCAGCAGCTTGAACGGATGGGGGGACGGGGAGGGTGAGCAGTTCTTC
TRBD1 | TRBJ1-1 | NA | TRBV25-1 | CASSEVGWTGGTEAFF | TGTGCCAGCAGTGAAGTCGGGTGGACAGGGGGGACTGAAGCTTTCTTT
NA | TRBJ2-7 | NA | TRBV5-4 | CASSGPLGDEQYF | TGTGCCAGCAGCGGACCACTAGGGGACGAGCAGTACTTC
NA | TRBJ1-5 | NA | TRBV6-2/TRBV6-3 | CASSYFAGSAAPQHF | TGTGCCAGCAGTTACTTCGCAGGATCCGCGGCGCCCCAGCATTTT
TRBD2 | TRBJ2-7 | once | TRBV28 | CASSLRLAGNPYEQYF | TGTGCCAGCAGCCTCCGACTAGCGGGGAATCCCTACGAGCAGTACTTC
NA | TRBJ2-3 | NA | TRBV12-3/TRBV12-4 | CASSPGSSDTQYF | TGTGCCAGCAGCCCCGGAAGCTCAGATACGCAGTATTTT
TRBD1 | TRBJ1-1 | NA | TRBV11-2 | CASTEGQGWAEAFF | TGTGCCAGCACCGAAGGACAGGGGTGGGCTGAAGCTTTCTTT
NA | TRBJ1-1 | NA | TRBV7-2 | CASSLTRQLNTEAFF | TGTGCCAGCAGCTTAACTAGACAGCTGAACACTGAAGCTTTCTTT
NA | TRBJ2-7 | few | TRBV19 | CASSIALQGPQVYEQYF | TGTGCCAGTAGTATAGCCCTCCAGGGGCCGCAGGTCTACGAGCAGTACTTC
NA | TRBJ1-2 | NA | TRBV28 | CASRRGLRWKDAGLKYGYTF | TGTGCCAGCCGGCGGGGACTGCGATGGAAGGATGCTGGGCTTAAATATGGCTACACCTTC
NA | TRBJ1-3 | NA | TRBV6-5 | CASRDGYSGNTIYF | TGTGCCAGCAGGGACGGTTACTCTGGAAACACCATATATTTT
TRBD1 | TRBJ1-2 | NA | TRBV24-1 | CATEKGTGAGYTF | TGTGCCACAGAAAAGGGGACAGGGGCTGGCTACACCTTC
TRBD2 | TRBJ2-5 | once | TRBV28 | CASSVAGGPEETQYF | TGTGCCAGCAGTGTAGCGGGGGGGCCTGAAGAGACCCAGTACTTC
NA | TRBJ1-4 | NA | TRBV5-1 | CASSLQGNEKLFF | TGCGCCAGCAGCCTGCAGGGGAATGAAAAACTGTTTTTT
NA | TRBJ2-4 | once | TRBV4-3 | CASSQEAGAIAKNIQYF | TGCGCCAGCAGCCAAGAGGCAGGGGCAATAGCCAAAAACATTCAGTACTTC
TRBD1 | TRBJ2-7 | NA | TRBV7-9 | CASSLARQGPYEQYF | TGTGCCAGCAGCTTAGCGCGACAGGGTCCCTACGAGCAGTACTTC
TRBD1 | TRBJ1-2 | NA | TRBV19 | CASSPGRGLGYTF | TGTGCCAGTAGCCCCGGCAGGGGGCTCGGCTACACCTTC
NA | TRBJ1-1 | NA | TRBV15 | CATSRGGHGNTEAFF | TGTGCCACCAGCAGGGGCGGGCACGGCAACACTGAAGCTTTCTTT
TRBD1 | TRBJ1-1 | NA | TRBV4-1 | CASSHSTGRNTEAFF | TGCGCCAGCAGCCACTCGACAGGGCGGAACACTGAAGCTTTCTTT
TRBD2 | TRBJ2-5 | NA | TRBV5-1 | CASSLGAGGHQETQYF | TGCGCCAGCAGCTTGGGAGCGGGGGGTCACCAAGAGACCCAGTACTTC
NA | TRBJ1-1 | NA | TRBV19 | CASSLGWGAEAFF | TGTGCCAGTAGTCTAGGGTGGGGGGCTGAAGCTTTCTTT
NA | TRBJ1-4 | NA | TRBV7-2 | CASSRESATNEKLFF | TGTGCCAGCAGCCGCGAGAGTGCAACTAATGAAAAACTGTTTTTT
NA | TRBJ2-7 | once | TRBV7-2 | CASSTASYDPLYEQYF | TGTGCCAGCAGCACCGCGAGTTACGACCCCCTTTACGAGCAGTACTTC